Following are 6 T cell receptor beta chains from one sample sequenced in a study of blood T cell repertoires in COVID-19 (dated by TCRdb to about 2020). The receptor library was made with the immunoSEQ multiplex PCR assay. TCRdb stores this immuneACCESS table with in-frame sequences only. Part of the clones is absent; in the studies checked, under half of the shortfall reflects unresolved V genes, and no reason is known for the rest. Recorded for this sample are around 80,000 clones; around 84% of them occurred a single time. Of the sample, 7.5% to 9.5% is held by the ten largest clones. Sample: peripheral blood. The receptor set was obtained from an elderly man with active or convalescent COVID-19.

This sequence joins TRBV2 and TRBJ1-2; 7 bases map to TRBD1. J gave up 1 base and V 6 bases, and 8 bases lay outside the gene matches. The CDR3 totals 15 residues. Germline V gene data show CDR1 as SNHLY and CDR2 as FYNNEI. As DNA, the CDR3 is TGTGCCAGCAGAGCTGGGACAGTCCTTAACTATGGCTACACCTTC. This encodes CASRAGTVLNYGYTF.

The CDR3 nucleotides are TGTGCCAGTAGTGGGACAGGGAGAAATCAGCCCCAGCATTTT. Amino acids: CASSGTGRNQPQHF. The J gene is TRBJ1-5, the V gene TRBV19; 9 bases align to TRBD1. The CDR3 covers 14 residues. V shed 5 bases and J 4 bases; nucleotides not matched to a gene: 3. In germline, CDR1 is LNHDA, CDR2 SQIVND (reference sequence).

V gene TRBV20-1 combines with J gene TRBJ1-1; 7 bases map to TRBD1. Trimming at V came to 3 bases and at J to 1 base, leaving 2 bases not matched to a gene. The V gene's germline CDR1 is DFQATT and CDR2 SNEGSKA (reference sequence). The CDR3 extends over 13 amino acids. The CDR3 DNA follows: TGCAGTGCTAGTCGACAGGGGAACACTGAAGCTTTCTTT. Its translation: CSASRQGNTEAFF.

DNA for the CDR3: TGTGCCACCAGCAGAGGGGAGGCTGAAGCTTTCTTT. Translation: CATSRGEAEAFF. This chain joins TRBV15 and TRBJ1-1; D gene uncertain. The CDR3 sequence is 12 residues long. Deletions cut 1 base from V and 6 bases from J, with 6 bases between. Germline V gene lookup returns CDR1 LNHNV and CDR2 YYDKDF (reference sequence).

V is TRBV9 and J is TRBJ1-5; D call uncertain. Looked up from germline, CDR1 is SGDLS and CDR2 is YYNGEE. The CDR3 has 16 amino acids. V was trimmed by 0 bases and J by 3 bases, leaving 13 bases between them. The CDR3 spells CASSVGAGRVNQPQHF. The CDR3 DNA is TGTGCCAGCAGCGTAGGGGCGGGTCGCGTCAATCAGCCCCAGCATTTT.

On this clone: Other DNA sequences within the sample encode an identical CDR3. The chain recombines TRBV5-1 with TRBJ2-1; 7 positions match TRBD2. Germline V gene sequence: CDR1 SGHRS, CDR2 YFSETQ. Losses at the gene ends were 4 bases for V and 2 bases for J; bases not matched to a gene: 3. The CDR3 is 14 amino acids. This chain's CDR3 is CASSPGLPYNEQFF. CDR3 in DNA: TGCGCCAGCAGCCCGGGACTACCCTACAATGAGCAGTTCTTC.